Below, 20 T cell receptor beta chains from the same sample are listed, as sequenced in a study of blood T cell repertoires in COVID-19. The repertoire was sequenced with immunoSEQ multiplex PCR; TCRdb's copy has only in-frame clones and lacks some. Here the sample spans some 150,000 clones, 80% being singletons. Specimen: peripheral blood. All receptors derive from a man aged 55-75 years with acute or convalescent COVID-19.

The J gene is TRBJ2-1, the V gene TRBV7-2; D is perhaps TRBD1 (5 bases). Germline loops: CDR1 SGHTA, CDR2 FQGNSA. The length of the CDR3 is 12 residues. Trimming removed 8 bases from V and 9 bases from J, with 14 bases in between. The CDR3 region has the DNA TGTGCCAGCGGATTCGTAGGGGTTGAGCAGTTCTTC. Amino acids: CASGFVGVEQFF. The full variable domain, its missing parts supplied by reference TRBV7-2 and TRBJ2-1, is GAGVSQSPSNKVTEKGKDVELRCDPISGHTALYWYRQSLGQGLEFLIYFQGNSAPDKSGLPSDRFSAERTGGSVSTLTIQRTQQEDSAVYLCASGFVGVEQFFGPGTRLTVL.

The chain recombines TRBV10-3 with TRBJ1-6; D is perhaps TRBD1 (6 bases). Germline V gene data show CDR1 as ENHRY and CDR2 as SYGVKD. The CDR3 contains 18 residues. V was clipped by 0 bases and J by 6 bases, with 18 bases between them. CDR3 bases: TGTGCCATCAGTGAGTCGAGGGGCAAATTAGGGGGTAATTCACCCCTCCACTTT. Translation: CAISESRGKLGGNSPLHF.

The rearrangement uses TRBV11-2 and TRBJ2-1; tentatively, D is TRBD1 (6 bases). Trimming cost V 3 bases and J 9 bases, with 21 bases left between them. Germline V gene lookup returns CDR1 SGHAT and CDR2 FQNNGV. This CDR3 comprises 16 residues. The CDR3 DNA sequence: TGTGCCAGCAGCTTGACGGACAGCCGGGCCGGCAGTGAGCAGTTCTTC. This codes for CASSLTDSRAGSEQFF.

The V and J genes are TRBV5-6 and TRBJ1-3; D gene uncertain. The CDR3 covers 15 residues. Deletions cut 1 base from V and 0 bases from J, with 8 bases between. In germline, CDR1 is SGHDT, CDR2 YYEEEE. CDR3 region: CASSLLGSSGNTIYF. In DNA form, the CDR3 reads TGTGCCAGCAGCTTGTTAGGGAGCTCTGGAAACACCATATATTTT.

The chain recombines TRBV9 with TRBJ2-5; a possible D gene is TRBD2 (7 bases). V lost 0 bases and J 5 bases, leaving 14 bases between the germline ends. In germline, CDR1 is SGDLS, CDR2 YYNGEE. This CDR3 is built from 15 residues. The chain's CDR3 is CASSVGAGDRETQYF. The CDR3 DNA sequence: TGTGCCAGCAGCGTAGGGGCGGGAGACAGGGAGACCCAGTACTTC.

The chain links TRBV4-2 to TRBJ1-2; no firm D call. Germline assignment: CDR1 LGHNA and CDR2 YNFKEQ. This CDR3 contains 14 residues. V lost 5 bases and J lost 0, with 10 bases in between. CDR3 DNA sequence: TGTGCCAGCAGCAGAAACTTAGCTAACTATGGCTACACCTTC. This translates into CASSRNLANYGYTF.

This chain links TRBV6-5 with TRBJ1-1; tentatively, D is TRBD1 (5 bases). The CDR3 has 15 amino acids. V lost 0 bases and J lost 1, with 9 bases in between. CDR1 and CDR2 (germline): MNHEY, SVGAGI. CDR3 nucleotides: TGTGCCAGCAGTTACTCCCGCAGGGAGAACACTGAAGCTTTCTTT. Translated, it gives CASSYSRRENTEAFF.

J is TRBJ2-6 and V is TRBV27; TRBD1 might be the D (6 bases). Trimming pared 9 bases from V and 2 bases from J, leaving 14 bases between. The CDR3 runs 15 residues. CDR1 and CDR2 (germline): MNHEY, SMNVEV (reference sequence). CDR3 sequence (DNA): TGTGCCAGTACAGGGTTTTCGGCTGGGGCCAACGTCCTGACTTTC. Protein sequence: CASTGFSAGANVLTF.

The chain couples TRBV6-5 to TRBJ1-5; D is unresolved. Germline V lookup: CDR1 MNHEY, CDR2 SVGAGI. The CDR3 is 14 residues long. The V gene lost 6 bases and the J gene lost 3 bases, with 12 bases spanning the gap. In DNA, the CDR3 is TGTGCCAGCAGCCGGGAACGGAACAATCAGCCCCAGCATTTT. Amino acid sequence: CASSRERNNQPQHF.

The rearrangement links TRBV29-1 to TRBJ1-2; 8 bases fit TRBD1. The CDR3 covers 13 residues. The germline V gene has CDR1 SQVTM and CDR2 ANQGSEA. Losses at the gene ends were 4 bases for V and 4 bases for J; bases not matched to a gene: 5. DNA of the CDR3: TGCAGCGTTGTCGTGACAGGGGCCTATGGCTACACCTTC. It specifies CSVVVTGAYGYTF. The complete variable domain, with remaining parts taken from reference TRBV29-1 and TRBJ1-2, reads SAVISQKPSRDICQRGTSLTIQCQVDSQVTMMFWYRQQPGQSLTLIATANQGSEATYESGFVIDKFPISRPNLTFSTLTVSNMSPEDSSIYLCSVVVTGAYGYTFGSGTRLTVV.

This rearrangement joins TRBV4-2 to TRBJ2-7; D perhaps matches TRBD1 (6 bases). Trimming cost V 1 base and J 3 bases, with 16 bases left between them. The CDR3 runs to 16 residues. Germline CDR1 LGHNA, CDR2 YNFKEQ. CDR3 nucleotide sequence: TGTGCCAGCAGCCAAGGGGCAGGGGACCGATTCTACGAGCAGTACTTC. This translates into CASSQGAGDRFYEQYF.

The V and J genes are TRBV30 and TRBJ2-5; 8 bases are shared with TRBD2. Trimming took 3 bases from V and 5 from J; bases not matched to a gene: 11. The CDR3 spans 15 residues. CDR1 is GTSNPN, CDR2 SVGIG, per germline (reference sequence). The CDR3 sequence is CAWRSSGGWSETQYF. Here the CDR3 DNA reads TGTGCCTGGAGATCAAGCGGGGGCTGGAGCGAGACCCAGTACTTC.

The CDR3 sequence: CAISGGVAGAYEQYF. In DNA, the CDR3 is TGTGCCATCAGTGGGGGGGTAGCGGGAGCCTACGAGCAGTACTTC. The chain carries TRBV10-3 and TRBJ2-7; 9 nucleotides align to TRBD2. The CDR3 is made up of 15 amino acids. V was pared by 4 bases and J by 2 bases, with 6 bases of the junction left unmatched. CDR1 and CDR2 from the germline V gene are ENHRY and SYGVKD.

V usage is TRBV5-1 and J usage is TRBJ2-3; 8 bases agree with TRBD2. This CDR3 comprises 15 residues. With V trimmed by 1 base and J by 1 base, 2 bases remained unmatched. Germline CDR1 is SGHRS and CDR2 is YFSETQ. The CDR3 DNA reads as TGCGCCAGCAGCTTGACTAGCGGACGCACAGATACGCAGTATTTT. Its protein is CASSLTSGRTDTQYF.

V is TRBV5-1 and J is TRBJ1-6, with D possibly TRBD1 on 6 matching bases. Looked up from germline, CDR1 is SGHRS and CDR2 is YFSETQ. The CDR3 has 17 residues. Trimming cost V 5 bases and J 7 bases, with 22 bases left between them. The CDR3 is CASRRETGSNENSPLHF. DNA for the CDR3: TGCGCCAGCAGGCGGGAGACAGGATCCAATGAGAATTCACCCCTCCACTTT.

This rearrangement joins TRBV6-1 to TRBJ2-3; no definite D call. The V end lost 3 bases, the J end lost 6 bases, and 13 bases lay between the germline ends. Germline loops: CDR1 MNHNS, CDR2 SASEGT. CDR3 length equals 14 residues. DNA for the CDR3: TGTGCCAGCAGTGACCCTCCCTATCCCGATACGCAGTATTTT. It codes for CASSDPPYPDTQYF.

The chain couples TRBV2 to TRBJ2-2; 8 bases map to TRBD2. Per germline, CDR1 SNHLY and CDR2 FYNNEI. The CDR3 is 15 amino acids. With V trimmed by 7 bases and J by 4 bases, 8 bases remained unmatched. For the CDR3, the DNA is TGTGCCAGCAAGGTGGGCGGGGGGAGCACCGGGGAGCTGTTTTTT. Translated: CASKVGGGSTGELFF.

This clone occurred once. The V and J genes are TRBV5-1 and TRBJ2-7; 9 nucleotides line up with TRBD2. This CDR3 region has 15 residues. The V segment lost 0 bases and the J segment 6 bases; nucleotides outside the gene matches: 7. Germline V CDR1 and CDR2: SGHRS, YFSETQ. CDR3 protein: CASSLGSGGGLEQYF. The CDR3 DNA follows: TGCGCCAGCAGCTTGGGTAGCGGGGGAGGACTCGAGCAGTACTTC. Full variable domain (rest looked up from reference TRBV5-1 and TRBJ2-7): KAGVTQTPRYLIKTRGQQVTLSCSPISGHRSVSWYQQTPGQGLQFLFEYFSETQRNKGNFPGRFSGRQFSNSRSEMNVSTLELGDSALYLCASSLGSGGGLEQYFGPGTRLTVT.

This clone was seen more than once but under ten times. CDR3 DNA sequence: TGTGCCAGCAGCTTAGGCAGGGGACAAGAGACCCAGTACTTC. Its translation: CASSLGRGQETQYF. The J gene is TRBJ2-5, the V gene TRBV7-2, with TRBD1 as a possible D gene (6 bases). The CDR3 loop spans 14 amino acids. Germline V lookup: CDR1 SGHTA, CDR2 FQGNSA. V dropped 1 base and J dropped 2 bases, with 8 bases sitting between them.

This chain connects TRBV28 to TRBJ2-7, with 9 bases identical to TRBD1. Trimming removed 4 bases from V and 5 bases from J; junction bases left unmatched: 3. The CDR3 consists of 13 residues. The germline CDR1 and CDR2 sequences are MDHEN and SYDVKM. CDR3 bases: TGTGCCAGCAGTTCCGGGACAGGGAACGAGCAGTACTTC. Translation gives CASSSGTGNEQYF.